The T cell receptor beta chain described here comes from a study of T cell responses to AZD1222 COVID-19 vaccine. Profiled with immunoSEQ multiplex PCR; TCRdb holds only in-frame clones, not every one. The sample holds tens of thousands of clones, 85% to 90% seen once. This CDR3 has 14 amino acids. In germline, CDR1 is MNHNS, CDR2 SASEGT. The V gene lost 3 bases and the J gene lost 8 bases, with 16 bases spanning the gap. This TCR came from an adult who received the AZD1222 COVID-19 vaccine. The sequencing used peripheral blood, collected 28 days after the second AZD1222 dose. V gene TRBV6-1 combines with J gene TRBJ1-2; D may be TRBD1 (5 bases). The CDR3: CASSDEGRGRGYTF. The CDR3 coding sequence is TGTGCCAGCAGTGATGAGGGAAGGGGAAGGGGCTACACCTTC.